This T cell receptor beta chain was found in a study of spatial heterogeneity in lung cancer. Time point described: sample taken at primary tumor resection. In this sample, this clonotype turned up a few times. TCRdb used MiXCR to reprocess the 5' RACE reads, holding one entry per CDR3 protein. Altogether some 80,000 distinct CDR3 sequences are present, around 7.8% being singletons, with the ten largest covering 6.8%. The receptor was derived from a male donor with early-stage non-small cell lung cancer. Sample: PBMCs, taken at surgery.

In DNA form, the CDR3 reads TGTGCCAGCAGCCACAGGCCCGCCTCTGGAAACACCATATATTTT. Amino acid sequence: CASSHRPASGNTIYF. V is TRBV6-6 and J is TRBJ1-3, with D possibly being TRBD1 (5 bases). This CDR3 is 15 amino acids long. The V and J ends lost 6 bases and 0 bases respectively, with 12 bases between them. The germline V gene has CDR1 MNHNY and CDR2 SVGAGI (reference sequence).